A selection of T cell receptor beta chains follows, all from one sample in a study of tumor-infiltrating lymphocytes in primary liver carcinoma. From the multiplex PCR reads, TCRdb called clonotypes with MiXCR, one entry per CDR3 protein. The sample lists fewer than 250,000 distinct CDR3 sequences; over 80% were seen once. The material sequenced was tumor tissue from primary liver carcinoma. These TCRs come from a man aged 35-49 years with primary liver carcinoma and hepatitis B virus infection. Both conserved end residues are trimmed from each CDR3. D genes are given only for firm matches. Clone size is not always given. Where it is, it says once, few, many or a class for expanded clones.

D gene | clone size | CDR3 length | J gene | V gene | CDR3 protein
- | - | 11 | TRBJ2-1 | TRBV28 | ASNPRSRDEQF
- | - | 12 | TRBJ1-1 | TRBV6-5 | SSSPSDNYTEAF
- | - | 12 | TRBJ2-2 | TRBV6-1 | GSSESVNTGELS
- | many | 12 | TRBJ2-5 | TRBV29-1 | SVNGPSFQETQY
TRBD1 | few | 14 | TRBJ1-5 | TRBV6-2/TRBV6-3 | SSSPHRGLWEQPQH
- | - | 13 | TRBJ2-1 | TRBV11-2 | ASSLRTERGNEQF
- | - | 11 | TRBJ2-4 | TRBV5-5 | VSSMDLGDIQY
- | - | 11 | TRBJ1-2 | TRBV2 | ASSESLNYGYT
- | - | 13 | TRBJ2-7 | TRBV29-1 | SVEYPRGPWREQY
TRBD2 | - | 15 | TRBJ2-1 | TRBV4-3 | ASSKDLAGASYNEQF
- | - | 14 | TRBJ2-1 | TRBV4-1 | ASSPELVGAYNEQF
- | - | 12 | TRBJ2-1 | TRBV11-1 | ASSLEDSYNRQF
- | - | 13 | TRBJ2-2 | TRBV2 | ASSESGGRVGELF
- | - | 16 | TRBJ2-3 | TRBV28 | ASSLSSRLGSSTDTQY
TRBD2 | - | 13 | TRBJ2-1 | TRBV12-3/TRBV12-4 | ASSSWTSRHNKQF
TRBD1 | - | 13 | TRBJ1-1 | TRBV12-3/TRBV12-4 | ASSRPGQGKTEAL
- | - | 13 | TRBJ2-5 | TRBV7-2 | ASSLVPLWQETQY
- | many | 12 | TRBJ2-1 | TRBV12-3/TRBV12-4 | ASSFGTAYNEQF
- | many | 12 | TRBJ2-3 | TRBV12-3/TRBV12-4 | ASRRGSASDTQY
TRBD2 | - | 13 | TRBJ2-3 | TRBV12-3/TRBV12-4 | ASSLAGGDWNTQY
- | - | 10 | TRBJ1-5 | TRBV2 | ASSGDSQHQH
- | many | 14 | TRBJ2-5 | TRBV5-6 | ASSPPTGTIQETQY
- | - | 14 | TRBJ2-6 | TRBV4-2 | ASSQEASSGVNVLT
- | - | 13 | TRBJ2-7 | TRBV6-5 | ASTYSRPGTYEQY
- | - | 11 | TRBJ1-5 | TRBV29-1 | SAMGQSNQPQH
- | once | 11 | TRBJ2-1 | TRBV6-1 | ARHRGSYNEQF
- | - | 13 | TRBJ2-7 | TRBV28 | ASSLACDQAYEQY
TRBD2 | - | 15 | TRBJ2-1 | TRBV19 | ASSIGMTSGRRSEQF
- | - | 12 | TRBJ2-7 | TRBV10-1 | ASSHGGMINEQY
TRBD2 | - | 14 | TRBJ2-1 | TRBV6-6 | VGSYQGGGPGNEQF
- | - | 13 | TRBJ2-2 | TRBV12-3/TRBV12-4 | ASRTDSPSTGQLF
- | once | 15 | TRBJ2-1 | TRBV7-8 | ASSLGWGGAAGNEQF
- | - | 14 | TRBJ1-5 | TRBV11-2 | ASSLGDTGWRQPQH
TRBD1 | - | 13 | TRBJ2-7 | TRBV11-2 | ASSLRWTGESEQY
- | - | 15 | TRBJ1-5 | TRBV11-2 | ASSLVGETGINQTQH
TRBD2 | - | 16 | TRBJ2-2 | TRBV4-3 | ANNQTTSGHTNTGEPF
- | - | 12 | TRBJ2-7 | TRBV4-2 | ASSRDRGPYEQY
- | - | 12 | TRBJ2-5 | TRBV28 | ASSLLGQKETQY
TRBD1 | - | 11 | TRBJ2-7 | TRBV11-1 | ASSLGQGLEHY
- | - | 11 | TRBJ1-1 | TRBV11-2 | ASSLATETEAF
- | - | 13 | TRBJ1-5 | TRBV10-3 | DISGTRSSNQPQH
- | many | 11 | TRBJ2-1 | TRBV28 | ASSLGPFDEQF
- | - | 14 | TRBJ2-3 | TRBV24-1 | VTSDLPGEGTDTQY
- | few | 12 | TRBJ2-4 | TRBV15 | ATSRDRGQNIQY
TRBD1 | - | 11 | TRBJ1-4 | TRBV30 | ALETGDNGKLF
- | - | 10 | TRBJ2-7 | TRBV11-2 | VSSPGGYKQY
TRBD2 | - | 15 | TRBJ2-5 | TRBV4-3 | ASSQGASGRSGETQY
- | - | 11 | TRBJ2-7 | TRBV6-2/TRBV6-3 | ASTGRYPYKRY
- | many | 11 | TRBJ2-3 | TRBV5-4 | ASSLGQGKTQY
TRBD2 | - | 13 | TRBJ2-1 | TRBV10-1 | ANSQGLAGDNEQL
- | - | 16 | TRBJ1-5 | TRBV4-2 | ANSPRLRGGTGPQPQH